The 14 T cell receptor beta chains in this list originate from one sample, sequenced in a study of shared clonotypes between healthy human individuals. Data came from immunoSEQ multiplex PCR; TCRdb stores just in-frame clones and leaves some out. The profile shows about 670,000 clones, about 78% of them singletons. The material sequenced was memory CD4+ T cells sorted from blood. Indicated subset: CD45RA-negative fraction. Every receptor here comes from a woman aged 30 to 39 in good health.

This chain links TRBV5-4 with TRBJ1-2; 7 nucleotides match TRBD1. With V trimmed by 4 bases and J by 10 bases, 10 bases remained unmatched. The CDR3 is made up of 13 amino acids. CDR1 and CDR2 from the germline V gene are SGHNT and YYREEE (reference sequence). CDR3 coding DNA: TGTGCCAGCAGCCAGAGCACAGGGGAGGACTACACCTTC. Translation gives CASSQSTGEDYTF.

This clone is medium-sized within its sample. The chain recombines TRBV5-1 with TRBJ2-3; D remains unclear. Between the trimmed V and J ends, which lost 5 bases and 3 bases, there was a span of 10 bases. The CDR3 extends over 13 amino acids. The germline CDR1 and CDR2 sequences are SGHRS and YFSETQ. CDR3 DNA sequence: TGCGCCAGCAGTTCAACGATTACAGATACGCAGTATTTT. Residues: CASSSTITDTQYF.

This clone was observed a handful of times. DNA for the CDR3: TGTGCCTGGAGCAGGGACACTGAAGCTTTCTTT. The encoded protein is CAWSRDTEAFF. The chain uses TRBV30 and TRBJ1-1; perhaps TRBD1 as D (5 bases). The V end lost 3 bases, the J end lost 3 bases, and 5 bases lay between the germline ends. CDR1 is GTSNPN, CDR2 SVGIG, per germline (reference sequence). The CDR3 consists of 11 residues.

The J gene is TRBJ1-2, the V gene TRBV30; no firm D call. V was shortened by 2 bases and J by 4 bases, with 5 bases between the two germline ends. Germline values: CDR1 GTSNPN, CDR2 SVGIG (reference sequence). The length of the CDR3 is 11 residues. The CDR3 region has the DNA TGTGCCTGGAGTCCAGGCTATGGCTACACCTTC. The encoded protein is CAWSPGYGYTF.

A few counts support this clone. The J gene is TRBJ1-1, the V gene TRBV4-2, with a possible D match to TRBD1 (5 bases). The CDR3 length is 15 residues. Trimming removed 5 bases at V and 1 base at J, with 14 bases between. Germline CDR1 is LGHNA and CDR2 is YNFKEQ. In DNA form, the CDR3 reads TGTGCCAGCAGCTGGGAGGGACCCGCGAACACTGAAGCTTTCTTT. This translates into CASSWEGPANTEAFF.

Regarding this clone: The same CDR3 arises from other DNA sequences in this sample as well. The J gene is TRBJ2-3, the V gene TRBV19; 13 nucleotides align to TRBD2. The CDR3 is 16 amino acids. Germline CDR1 and CDR2: LNHDA and SQIVND (reference sequence). The V segment lost 6 bases and the J segment 3 bases; nucleotides outside the gene matches: 6. DNA of the CDR3: TGTGCCAGTAGCCGAGGACTAGCGGGAGTAACAGATACGCAGTATTTT. It codes for CASSRGLAGVTDTQYF.

Only one count was recorded for this clone. This sequence joins TRBV13 and TRBJ2-3; D possibly matches TRBD1 or TRBD2 (5 bases each). CDR1 is PRHDT and CDR2 is FYEKMQ in the germline V gene (reference sequence). This CDR3 has 14 amino acids. V was clipped by 2 bases and J by 3 bases, with 9 bases between them. The CDR3 nucleotides read TGTGCCAGCAGCTTAAAGGGGAGTACAGATACGCAGTATTTT. It encodes CASSLKGSTDTQYF.

V and J are TRBV21-1 and TRBJ2-3; the D segment call TRBD2 is taken from the table without a DNA check. TRBV21-1 is recorded as a pseudogene. The CDR3 contains 12 residues. The CDR3: CASSIGADTQYF. Written as DNA, the CDR3 is TGTGCCAGCAGCATCGGGGCAGATACGCAGTATTTT.

The rearrangement joins TRBV7-3 to TRBJ2-1; 13 bases map to TRBD2. This CDR3 contains 15 residues. From germline, CDR1 is SGHTA and CDR2 FQGTGA. Unmatched junction bases numbered 4, after V lost 5 bases and J lost 6 bases. CDR3 residues: CASSPRTSGSNEQFF. CDR3 nucleotides: TGTGCCAGCAGCCCCCGGACTAGCGGGAGCAATGAGCAGTTCTTC.

The rearrangement uses TRBV7-9 and TRBJ2-2; 11 positions agree with TRBD2. V lost 5 bases to trimming and J lost 12 bases; unmatched junction nucleotides: 17. The CDR3 is 17 residues long. Germline V gives CDR1 SEHNR, CDR2 FQNEAQ (reference sequence). CDR3 in amino acids: CASSTSGSYANTWQLFF. In DNA form, the CDR3 reads TGTGCCAGCAGCACTAGCGGGAGTTACGCGAACACTTGGCAGCTGTTTTTT.

This clone was counted a few times. J is TRBJ1-1 and V is TRBV5-4; tentative D call: TRBD1 (5 bases). This CDR3 is 14 amino acids long. The germline gives CDR1 SGHNT, CDR2 YYREEE (reference sequence). V was shortened by 1 base and J by 4 bases, with 11 bases between the two germline ends. The CDR3 coding sequence is TGTGCCAGCAGCTTGACCGATAGGGGCACTGAAGCTTTCTTT. Translation gives CASSLTDRGTEAFF.

V usage is TRBV6-1 and J usage is TRBJ1-4; D not certain. The CDR3 is made up of 13 amino acids. CDR1 and CDR2 (germline): MNHNS, SASEGT. V was trimmed by 7 bases and J by 2 bases, leaving 8 bases between them. In DNA, the CDR3 is TGTGCCAGCAATTCGGACACTAATGAAAAACTGTTTTTT. Translating it yields CASNSDTNEKLFF.

V is TRBV14 and J is TRBJ2-1; 10 nucleotides align to TRBD2. Germline CDR1 and CDR2: SGHDN and FVKESK. CDR3 length: 17 residues. Germline trimming cut 6 bases from V and 0 bases from J; bases unmatched to any gene: 8. The CDR3 loop reads CASRRGPSGSSYNEQFF. In nucleotides, the CDR3 is TGTGCCAGCAGACGTGGTCCTAGCGGGAGCTCCTACAATGAGCAGTTCTTC.

This sequence joins TRBV7-2 and TRBJ2-2, with a possible D match to TRBD2 (5 bases). The V gene's germline CDR1 is SGHTA and CDR2 FQGNSA. The CDR3 sequence is 18 residues long. V lost 4 bases and J lost 1, with 19 bases in between. CDR3 DNA sequence: TGTGCCAGCAGCTCTCGGGCGGTACTAGGTCTGAACACCGGGGAGCTGTTTTTT. This gives the protein CASSSRAVLGLNTGELFF.